This TCR beta chain was identified in a study of regulatory T cells in long-lasting Graves disease. With 6 bases removed from V and 0 bases from J, the gap between germline ends came to 15 bases. CDR1 is DFQATT, CDR2 SNEGSKA, per germline (reference sequence). The CDR3 totals 15 residues. Arm-PCR with iRepertoire HTBI primers amplified the CDR3 regions for these TCR beta libraries. TCRdb analysed the multiplex PCR reads with MiXCR anew, one entry per CDR3 protein. The data hold about 470,000 distinct CDR3 sequences, with 20% to 25% observed a single time. The table lists this clonotype with a few counts. The sample's time point: persistent/refractory GD, antithyroid drugs over 5 years with positive TRAb. The TCR library was made from RNA that had been extracted from PBMCs in TRIzol.

This rearrangement joins TRBV20-1 to TRBJ1-5; D gene uncertain. The sequencing here drew on peripheral blood mononuclear cells (PBMCs), taken when the disease was refractory, from a patient treated with antithyroid drugs. The receptor was derived from a female donor with Graves disease. Here the CDR3 reads CSAESGEYSNQPQHF. CDR3 in DNA: TGCAGTGCCGAGAGTGGAGAATATAGCAATCAGCCCCAGCATTTT.